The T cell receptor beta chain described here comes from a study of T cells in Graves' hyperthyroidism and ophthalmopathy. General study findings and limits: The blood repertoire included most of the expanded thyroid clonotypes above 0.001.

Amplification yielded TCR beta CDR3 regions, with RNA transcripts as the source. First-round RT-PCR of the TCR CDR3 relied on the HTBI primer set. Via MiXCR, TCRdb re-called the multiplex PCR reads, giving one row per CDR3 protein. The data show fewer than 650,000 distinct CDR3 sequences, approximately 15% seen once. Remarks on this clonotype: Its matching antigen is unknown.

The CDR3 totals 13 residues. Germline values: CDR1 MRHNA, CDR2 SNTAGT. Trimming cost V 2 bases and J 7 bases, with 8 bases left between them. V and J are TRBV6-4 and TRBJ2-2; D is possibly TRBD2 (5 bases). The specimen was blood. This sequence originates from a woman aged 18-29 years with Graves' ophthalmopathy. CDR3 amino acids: CASSDMEDGELFF. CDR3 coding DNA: TGTGCCAGCAGTGACATGGAGGACGGGGAGCTGTTTTTT.